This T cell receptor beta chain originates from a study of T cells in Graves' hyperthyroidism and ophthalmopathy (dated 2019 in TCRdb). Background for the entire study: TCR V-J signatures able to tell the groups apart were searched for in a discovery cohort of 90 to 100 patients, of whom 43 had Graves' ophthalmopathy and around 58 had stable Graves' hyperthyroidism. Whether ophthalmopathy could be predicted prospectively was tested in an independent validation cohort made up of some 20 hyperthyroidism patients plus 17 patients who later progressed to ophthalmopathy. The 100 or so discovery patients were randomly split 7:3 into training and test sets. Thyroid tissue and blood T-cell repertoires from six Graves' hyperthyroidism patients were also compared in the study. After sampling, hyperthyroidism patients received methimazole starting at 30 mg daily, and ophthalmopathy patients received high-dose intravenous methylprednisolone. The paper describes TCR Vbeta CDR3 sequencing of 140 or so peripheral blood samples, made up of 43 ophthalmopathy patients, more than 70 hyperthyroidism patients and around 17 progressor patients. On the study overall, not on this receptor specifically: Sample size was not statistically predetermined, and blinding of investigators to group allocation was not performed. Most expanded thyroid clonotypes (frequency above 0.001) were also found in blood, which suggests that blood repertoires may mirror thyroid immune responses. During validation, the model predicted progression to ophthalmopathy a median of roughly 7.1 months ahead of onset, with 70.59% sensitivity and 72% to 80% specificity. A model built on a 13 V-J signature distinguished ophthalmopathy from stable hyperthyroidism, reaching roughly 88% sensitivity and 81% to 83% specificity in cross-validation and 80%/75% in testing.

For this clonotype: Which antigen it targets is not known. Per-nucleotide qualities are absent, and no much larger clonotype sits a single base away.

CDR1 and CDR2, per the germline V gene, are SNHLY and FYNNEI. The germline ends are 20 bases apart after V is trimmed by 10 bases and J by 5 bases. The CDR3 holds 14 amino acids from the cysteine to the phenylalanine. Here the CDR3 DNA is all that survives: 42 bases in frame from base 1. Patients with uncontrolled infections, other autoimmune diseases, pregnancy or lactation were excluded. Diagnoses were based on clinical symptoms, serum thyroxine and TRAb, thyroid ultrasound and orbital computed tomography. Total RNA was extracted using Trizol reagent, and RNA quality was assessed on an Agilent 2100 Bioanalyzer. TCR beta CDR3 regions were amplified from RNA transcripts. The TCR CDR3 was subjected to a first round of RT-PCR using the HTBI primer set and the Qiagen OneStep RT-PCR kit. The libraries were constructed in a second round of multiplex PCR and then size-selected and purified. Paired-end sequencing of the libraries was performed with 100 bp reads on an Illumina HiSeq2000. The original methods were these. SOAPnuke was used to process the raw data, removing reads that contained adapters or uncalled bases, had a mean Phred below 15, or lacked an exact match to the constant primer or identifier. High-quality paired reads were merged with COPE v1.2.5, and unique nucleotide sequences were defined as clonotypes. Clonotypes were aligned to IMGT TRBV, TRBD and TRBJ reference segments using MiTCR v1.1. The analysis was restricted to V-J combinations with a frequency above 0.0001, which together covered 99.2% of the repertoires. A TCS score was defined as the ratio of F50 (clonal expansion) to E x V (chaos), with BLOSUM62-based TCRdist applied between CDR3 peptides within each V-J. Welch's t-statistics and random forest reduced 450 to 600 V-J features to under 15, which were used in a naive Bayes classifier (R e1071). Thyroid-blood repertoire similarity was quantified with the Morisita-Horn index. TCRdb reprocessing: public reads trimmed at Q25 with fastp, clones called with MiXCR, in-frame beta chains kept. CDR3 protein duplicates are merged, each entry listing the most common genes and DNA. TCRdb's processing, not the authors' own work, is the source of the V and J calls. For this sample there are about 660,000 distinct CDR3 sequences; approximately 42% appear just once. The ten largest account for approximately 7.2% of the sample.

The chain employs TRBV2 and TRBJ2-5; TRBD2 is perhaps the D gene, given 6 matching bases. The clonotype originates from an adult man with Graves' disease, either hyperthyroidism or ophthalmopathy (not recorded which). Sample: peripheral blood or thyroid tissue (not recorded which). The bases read TGTGCCACGTTCCGGGACTTAGCGAGGGAGACCCAGTACTTC. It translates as CATFRDLARETQYF.